These 13 T cell receptor beta chains were sequenced from one sample in a study of T cell responses to AZD1222 COVID-19 vaccine. Produced via immunoSEQ multiplex PCR; TCRdb's table is partial and in-frame only. The sample carries around 83,000 clones, approximately 90% recorded once. Material: peripheral blood, obtained on day 0 of AZD1222 vaccination. The receptors originated from an adult in good health.

The table lists this clone with a few counts. J is TRBJ2-5 and V is TRBV30; D call uncertain. Trimming pared 3 bases from V and 0 bases from J, leaving 5 bases between. This CDR3 region has 12 residues. CDR1 GTSNPN and CDR2 SVGIG come from the germline V gene (reference sequence). Written as DNA, the CDR3 is TGTGCCTGGAGCGGCAACCAAGAGACCCAGTACTTC. It specifies CAWSGNQETQYF. Using reference TRBV30 and TRBJ2-5 for the parts outside the CDR3, the full variable domain is SQTIHQWPATLVQPVGSPLSLECTVEGTSNPNLYWYRQAAGRGLQLLFYSVGIGQISSEVPQNLSASRPQDRQFILSSKKLLLSDSGFYLCAWSGNQETQYFGPGTRLLVL.

This chain joins TRBV7-2 and TRBJ2-1; D possibly corresponds to TRBD2 (6 bases). Germline V gene lookup returns CDR1 SGHTA and CDR2 FQGNSA. This CDR3 contains 15 residues. V gave up 2 bases and J gave up 7 bases, with 15 bases separating them. The CDR3 spells CASSLLALMENEQFF. In nucleotides, the CDR3 is TGTGCCAGCAGCTTACTAGCGCTCATGGAGAATGAGCAGTTCTTC. The entire variable domain, with the rest obtained from reference TRBV7-2 and TRBJ2-1, is as follows: GAGVSQSPSNKVTEKGKDVELRCDPISGHTALYWYRQSLGQGLEFLIYFQGNSAPDKSGLPSDRFSAERTGGSVSTLTIQRTQQEDSAVYLCASSLLALMENEQFFGPGTRLTVL.

The rearrangement joins TRBV6-5 to TRBJ2-5; D unresolved. The CDR3 loop spans 13 amino acids. The ends were cut back, 6 bases at V and 7 bases at J, with 15 bases in the middle. The V gene's germline CDR1 is MNHEY and CDR2 SVGAGI. The DNA for the CDR3 is TGTGCCAGCAGGTTAGCCCCCTCGGCGACCCAGTACTTC. Translating gives CASRLAPSATQYF.

J is TRBJ2-4 and V is TRBV3-1 (or the pseudogene TRBV3-2); perhaps D is TRBD1 or TRBD2 (6 bases each). Germline values: CDR1 LGHDT, CDR2 YNNKEL (reference sequence). This CDR3 spans 17 amino acids. The V and J ends lost 2 bases and 0 bases respectively, with 14 bases between them. This chain's CDR3 is CASSQKGGPIAKNIQYF. As DNA, the CDR3 is TGTGCCAGCAGCCAAAAGGGGGGCCCCATAGCCAAAAACATTCAGTACTTC.

V and J are TRBV2 and TRBJ2-7; either TRBD1 or TRBD2 may fit D (5 bases each). From germline, CDR1 is SNHLY and CDR2 FYNNEI. The CDR3 has 15 amino acids. Trimming stripped 3 bases from V and 3 bases from J, with 15 bases between. The CDR3 sequence is CASSDPGPRFYEQYF. For the CDR3, the DNA is TGTGCCAGCAGTGATCCGGGACCAAGATTCTACGAGCAGTACTTC.

A single count supports this clone. The genes are TRBV4-2 and TRBJ2-7; the D is unclear. The CDR3 extends over 16 amino acids. With 0 bases removed from V and 0 bases from J, the gap between germline ends came to 12 bases. In germline, CDR1 is LGHNA, CDR2 YNFKEQ. The CDR3 DNA reads as TGTGCCAGCAGCCAAGATATTAGCAGAACCTCCTACGAGCAGTACTTC. It translates to CASSQDISRTSYEQYF.

The V and J genes are TRBV4-3 and TRBJ2-1; D perhaps matches TRBD2 (6 bases). The germline V gene encodes CDR1 LGHNA and CDR2 YSLEER. The CDR3 length is 16 residues. V was shortened by 4 bases and J by 6 bases, with 19 bases between the two germline ends. Here the CDR3 reads CASSRTPGGMGNEQFF. CDR3 DNA sequence: TGCGCCAGCAGCCGTACCCCTGGCGGGATGGGCAATGAGCAGTTCTTC.

This sequence joins TRBV20-1 and TRBJ1-5, with unresolved D. The CDR3 totals 13 residues. The V and J ends lost 3 bases and 1 base respectively, with 7 bases between them. CDR1 is DFQATT and CDR2 is SNEGSKA in the germline V gene (reference sequence). The CDR3 nucleotides are TGCAGTGCTAGTAGCCAGAGCAATCAGCCCCAGCATTTT. Protein sequence: CSASSQSNQPQHF.

The J gene is TRBJ1-1, the V gene TRBV28, with D tentatively TRBD1 (6 bases). This CDR3 has 12 residues. Germline CDR1 MDHEN, CDR2 SYDVKM. Trimming pared 7 bases from V and 8 bases from J, leaving 14 bases between. The CDR3 region has the DNA TGTGCCAGCATTACAGGGTTCAGAGAAGCTTTCTTT. Translation gives CASITGFREAFF.

V usage is TRBV6-4 and J usage is TRBJ1-2; 7 nucleotides line up with TRBD1. This CDR3 region has 13 residues. CDR1 and CDR2 from the germline V gene are MRHNA and SNTAGT. Trimming cost V 0 bases and J 14 bases; bases outside gene matches: 9. The CDR3 DNA reads TGTGCCAGCAGTGACTCGCGAGGGGGACAGCCAACCTTC. It specifies CASSDSRGGQPTF.

The chain is built from TRBV5-6 and TRBJ2-2, with 14 bases aligning to TRBD2. Germline V gives CDR1 SGHDT, CDR2 YYEEEE. Losses at the gene ends were 4 bases for V and 4 bases for J; bases not matched to a gene: 3. The CDR3 loop spans 16 amino acids. The CDR3 sequence: CASSTGLAGGTGELFF. The CDR3 DNA follows: TGTGCCAGCAGCACCGGACTAGCGGGAGGCACCGGGGAGCTGTTTTTT.

The CDR3 protein is CASSPPPTGNTEAFF. The CDR3 DNA reads TGTGCCAGCAGCCCCCCTCCGACAGGGAACACTGAAGCTTTCTTT. The chain recombines TRBV7-2 with TRBJ1-1, with D perhaps TRBD1 (6 bases). This CDR3 has 15 amino acids. With 5 bases removed from V and 1 base from J, the gap between germline ends came to 14 bases. In germline, CDR1 is SGHTA, CDR2 FQGNSA.

The chain links TRBV21-1 to TRBJ2-7; TRBD1, as called in the table, went unchecked against the DNA. TRBV21-1 is classified as a pseudogene. The CDR3 extends over 11 amino acids. The CDR3, as DNA: TGTGCCAGCAGCAAACAGGGCGAGCAGTACTTC. It translates to CASSKQGEQYF.